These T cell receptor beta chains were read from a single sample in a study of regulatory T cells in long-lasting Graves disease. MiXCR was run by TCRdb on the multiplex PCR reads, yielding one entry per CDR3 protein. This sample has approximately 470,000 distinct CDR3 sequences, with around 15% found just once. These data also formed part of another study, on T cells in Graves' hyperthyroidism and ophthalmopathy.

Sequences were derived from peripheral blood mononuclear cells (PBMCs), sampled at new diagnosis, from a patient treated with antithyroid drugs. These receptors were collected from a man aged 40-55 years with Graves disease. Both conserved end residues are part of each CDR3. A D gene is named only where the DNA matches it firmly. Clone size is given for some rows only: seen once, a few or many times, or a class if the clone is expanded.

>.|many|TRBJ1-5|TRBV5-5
TGTGCCAGCAGCCGGGACATAGGCAATCAGCCCCAGCATTTT
CASSRDIGNQPQHF
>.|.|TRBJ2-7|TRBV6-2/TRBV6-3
TGTGCCAGCAGTTCAGGGCTATTTGGTCGGGCGGAGGAGCAGTACTTC
CASSSGLFGRAEEQYF
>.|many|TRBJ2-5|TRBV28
TGTGCCAGCAGTCCCTCCGGTGCCGCGGAAGGGACCCAGTACTTC
CASSPSGAAEGTQYF
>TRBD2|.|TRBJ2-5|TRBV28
TGTGCCAGCAGTGGTATCGAATGGGGGGGAGAATACTACGAGCGGTGCTTC
CASSGIEWGGEYYERCF
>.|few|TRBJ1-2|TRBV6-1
TGTGCCAGCAGTCAGGGGACCGCGGTCGGCTACACCTTC
CASSQGTAVGYTF
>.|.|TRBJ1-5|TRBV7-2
TGTGCCAGCAGCCGATCCGTTGGAGGCGTCTTTCTCGCTGGTCAGCCCCAGCATTTT
CASSRSVGGVFLAGQPQHF
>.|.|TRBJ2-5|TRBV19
TGTGCCAGTACCGATTTACCCAACCCCGAGACCCAGTACTTC
CASTDLPNPETQYF
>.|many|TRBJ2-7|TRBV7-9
TGTGCCAGCAGCTTACCCCTTGCCCGGGACGACCACTCCTACGAGCAGTACTTC
CASSLPLARDDHSYEQYF
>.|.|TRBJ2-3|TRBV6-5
TGTGCCAGCAGTTACTCGCGACTACCTAGCACAGATACGCAGTATTTT
CASSYSRLPSTDTQYF
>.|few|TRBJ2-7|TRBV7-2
TGTGCCAGCAGCTTTCCAGCCGCCGAGCAGTACTTC
CASSFPAAEQYF
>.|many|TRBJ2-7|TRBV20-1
TGCAGAATCAAGGCCGGCAACGAGCAGTACTTC
CRIKAGNEQYF
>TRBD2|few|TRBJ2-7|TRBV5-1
TGCGCCAGCAGCCCCGTGATAGCGGGAACGGGTGAGCAGTACTTC
CASSPVIAGTGEQYF
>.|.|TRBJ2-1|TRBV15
TGTGCCACCTCCCCGAAGAATAACAATGAGCAGTTCTTC
CATSPKNNNEQFF
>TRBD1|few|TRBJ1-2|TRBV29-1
TGCAGCGTGGGTGGGACAGGAGATTATGGCTACACCTTC
CSVGGTGDYGYTF